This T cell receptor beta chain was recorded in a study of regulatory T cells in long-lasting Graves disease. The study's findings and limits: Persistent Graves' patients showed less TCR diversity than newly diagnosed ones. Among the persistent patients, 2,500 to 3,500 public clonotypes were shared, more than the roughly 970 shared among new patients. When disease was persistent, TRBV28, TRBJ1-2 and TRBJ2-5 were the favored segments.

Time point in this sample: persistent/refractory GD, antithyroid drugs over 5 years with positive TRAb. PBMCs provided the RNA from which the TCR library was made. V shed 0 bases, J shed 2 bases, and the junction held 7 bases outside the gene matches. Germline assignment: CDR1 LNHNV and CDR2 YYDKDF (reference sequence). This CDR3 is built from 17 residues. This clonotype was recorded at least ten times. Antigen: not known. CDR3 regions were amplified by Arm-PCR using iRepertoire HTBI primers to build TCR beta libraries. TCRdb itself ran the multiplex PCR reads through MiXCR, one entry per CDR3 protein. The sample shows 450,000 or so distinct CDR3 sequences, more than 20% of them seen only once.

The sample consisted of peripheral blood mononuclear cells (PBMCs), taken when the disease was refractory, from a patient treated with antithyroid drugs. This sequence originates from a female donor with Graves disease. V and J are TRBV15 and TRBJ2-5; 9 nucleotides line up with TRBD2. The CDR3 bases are TGTGCCACCAGCAGAGAGGCGCGCGGGGGGGGGCAAGAGACCCAGTACTTC. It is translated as CATSREARGGGQETQYF.